The 15 T cell receptor beta chains given below trace back to one sample, sequenced in a study of blood T cells in healthy people across ages. Combining a sample-barcoded 5' primer with a J-beta primer mix, a second PCR ran for roughly 7 to 12 cycles. TCRdb reprocessed the 5' RACE reads via MiXCR and lists one record per CDR3 protein. This sample has under 2,000,000 distinct CDR3 sequences, with less than 50% found just once. Sequenced: blood. The receptors come from a middle-aged woman in good health.

This clonotype appeared a few times. The V call is TRBV5-1, the J call TRBJ2-1; possibly TRBD2 for D (5 bases). CDR3 length equals 15 residues. Per germline, CDR1 SGHRS and CDR2 YFSETQ. Trimming took 1 base from V and 2 from J, leaving 10 bases between them. Here the CDR3 DNA reads TGCGCCAGCAGCTTGAACGGGAACACCTACAATGAGCAGTTCTTC. It codes for CASSLNGNTYNEQFF.

The chain is built from TRBV20-1 and TRBJ2-5, with 14 bases aligning to TRBD2. This CDR3 contains 16 residues. Germline trimming cut 2 bases from V and 5 bases from J; bases unmatched to any gene: 7. The germline CDR1 and CDR2 sequences are DFQATT and SNEGSKA (reference sequence). The DNA of the CDR3 is TGCAGTGCTAGAAAGACTAGCGGGGGGGCCATGGAGACCCAGTACTTC. The encoded protein is CSARKTSGGAMETQYF.

The table lists this clonotype with a few counts. V gene TRBV14 combines with J gene TRBJ2-1; D is unresolved. The germline CDR1 and CDR2 sequences are SGHDN and FVKESK. The ends were cut back, 1 base at V and 6 bases at J, with 10 bases in the middle. There are 14 residues in the CDR3. The chain's CDR3 is CASSQVRTRNEQFF. The DNA for the CDR3 is TGTGCCAGCAGCCAAGTACGCACCCGCAATGAGCAGTTCTTC.

In this sample, this clonotype turned up a few times. The V and J genes are TRBV7-9 and TRBJ2-3; perhaps TRBD1 as D (6 bases). CDR3 length: 15 residues. Trimming took 3 bases from V and 4 from J, leaving 14 bases between them. Looked up from germline, CDR1 is SEHNR and CDR2 is FQNEAQ (reference sequence). CDR3 nucleotides: TGTGCCAGCAGCTTCGTACAGGGTGGGTCAGATACGCAGTATTTT. Amino acids: CASSFVQGGSDTQYF. The variable domain in full, with the rest retrieved from reference TRBV7-9 and TRBJ2-3, is DTGVSQNPRHKITKRGQNVTFRCDPISEHNRLYWYRQTLGQGPEFLTYFQNEAQLEKSRLLSDRFSAERPKGSFSTLEIQRTEQGDSAMYLCASSFVQGGSDTQYFGPGTRLTVL.

This chain links TRBV20-1 with TRBJ2-3, with D unresolved. V was cut by 0 bases and J by 8 bases, with 12 bases left in between. This CDR3 spans 13 amino acids. Looked up from germline, CDR1 is DFQATT and CDR2 is SNEGSKA (reference sequence). In DNA, the CDR3 is TGCAGTGCTAGAGATCCCGGAAGACTTACGCAGTATTTT. Its protein product is CSARDPGRLTQYF.

The chain joins TRBV29-1 to TRBJ2-7, with TRBD2 matching over 8 bases. CDR3 length equals 16 residues. Germline CDR1 reads SQVTM; CDR2 reads ANQGSEA. V dropped 2 bases and J dropped 7; count of bases not matched to a gene: 16. As DNA, the CDR3 is TGCAGCGTTGAAAGTGTGGCGGGGGGTAGGTACAATGAGCAGTACTTC. Its translation: CSVESVAGGRYNEQYF.

V and J are TRBV24-1 and TRBJ2-5; perhaps TRBD2 as D (6 bases). V dropped 4 bases and J dropped 2 bases, with 10 bases sitting between them. Per the germline V gene, CDR1 is KGHDR and CDR2 is SFDVKD. The CDR3 contains 14 residues. This CDR3 reads CATSDDGTQETQYF. As DNA, the CDR3 is TGTGCCACCAGTGACGACGGGACTCAAGAGACCCAGTACTTC.

J is TRBJ2-1 and V is TRBV5-1; 9 nucleotides align to TRBD2. From germline, CDR1 is SGHRS and CDR2 YFSETQ. CDR3 length: 17 residues. J gave up 1 base and V 4 bases, and 9 bases lay outside the gene matches. The CDR3 DNA reads as TGCGCCAGCAGCCCTGGCGGGGGGGCAGATTCCTACAATGAGCAGTTCTTC. Protein product: CASSPGGGADSYNEQFF.

Concerning this clonotype itself: Sequence at one end of the junction differs from germline and may be a read error. The chain has TRBV27 and TRBJ1-2; a weak D match, TRBD1 (6 bases). From germline, CDR1 is MNHEY and CDR2 SMNVEV (reference sequence). The CDR3 is 15 residues long. The CDR3 loop reads CASSAGGGPNYGYTF. In nucleotides, the CDR3 is TGCGCCAGCAGTGCGGGTGGGGGCCCCAACTATGGCTACACCTTC.

At least ten counts were recorded for this clonotype. The V gene is TRBV12-3 or TRBV12-4, the J gene TRBJ2-3, with 10 bases lining up with TRBD2. The CDR3 covers 15 residues. J lost 0 bases, V lost 6 bases, and 3 bases had no gene match. The chain's CDR3 is CASSLLAGSTDTQYF. For the CDR3, the DNA is TGTGCCAGCAGCCTACTAGCGGGGAGCACAGATACGCAGTATTTT.

Many counts were recorded for this clonotype. This sequence joins TRBV4-2 and TRBJ2-7; D unclear. The germline gives CDR1 LGHNA, CDR2 YNFKEQ. V was pared by 5 bases and J by 1 base, with 9 bases between. The CDR3 covers 13 residues. This chain's CDR3 is CASSLFRSYEQYF. The DNA for the CDR3 is TGTGCCAGCAGCTTGTTCAGATCCTACGAGCAGTACTTC.

About this clonotype: One end of the junction is discordant with germline, which a read error may explain. The chain couples TRBV20-1 to TRBJ2-5, with 10 bases identical to TRBD2. CDR3 length equals 16 residues. CDR1 is DFQATT and CDR2 is SNEGSKA in the germline V gene (reference sequence). The CDR3 is CSAKNPRTSGRETQYF. In nucleotides, the CDR3 is TGCAGCGCTAAGAACCCTAGGACTAGCGGTCGAGAGACCCAGTACTTC.

The chain recombines TRBV28 with TRBJ1-2; 12 bases agree with TRBD1. This CDR3 spans 17 amino acids. Germline V CDR1 and CDR2: MDHEN, SYDVKM. The V gene end was trimmed by 5 bases and the J gene end by 4 bases; junction bases not matched to a gene: 11. This CDR3 reads CASSGTGTGGRAYGYTF. For the CDR3, the DNA is TGTGCCAGCAGTGGAACCGGGACAGGGGGCCGGGCCTATGGCTACACCTTC.

This sequence joins TRBV4-3 and TRBJ2-3, with D possibly TRBD2 on 5 matching bases. V lost 0 bases and J 6 bases, leaving 10 bases between the germline ends. This CDR3 is built from 14 residues. Germline CDR1 is LGHNA and CDR2 is YSLEER. CDR3 coding DNA: TGCGCCAGCAGCCAAGACTGGTCGGGGGATACGCAGTATTTT. This codes for CASSQDWSGDTQYF.

This clonotype was found once. The chain uses TRBV14 and TRBJ2-1; D remains ambiguous. The CDR3 spans 15 residues. Germline CDR1 SGHDN, CDR2 FVKESK. The germline V and J ends were trimmed by 0 bases and 11 bases, with 17 bases remaining between them. The CDR3 nucleotides are TGTGCCAGCAGCCAAGAAGTACAGACCTACAGTAAGCAGTTCTTC. This codes for CASSQEVQTYSKQFF.